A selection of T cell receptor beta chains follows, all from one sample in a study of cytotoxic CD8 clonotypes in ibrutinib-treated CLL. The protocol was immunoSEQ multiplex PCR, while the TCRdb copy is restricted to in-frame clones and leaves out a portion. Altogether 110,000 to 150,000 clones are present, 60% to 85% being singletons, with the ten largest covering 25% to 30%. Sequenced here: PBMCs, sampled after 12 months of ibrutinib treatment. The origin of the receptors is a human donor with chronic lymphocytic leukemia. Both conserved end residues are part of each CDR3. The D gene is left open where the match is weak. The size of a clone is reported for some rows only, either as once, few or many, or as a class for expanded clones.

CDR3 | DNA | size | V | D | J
CASSLEGKTGNTIYF | TGCGCCAGCAGCTTGGAAGGGAAAACCGGAAACACCATATATTTT | . | TRBV5-1 | . | TRBJ1-3
CASRSLTGQGSHEQYF | TGTGCCAGCAGAAGCCTAACGGGACAGGGATCCCACGAGCAGTACTTC | . | TRBV27 | TRBD1 | TRBJ2-7
CASRNRGHEQFF | TGCGCCAGCCGAAACAGGGGTCATGAGCAGTTCTTC | . | TRBV5-1 | TRBD1 | TRBJ2-1
CASSAAGDYGYTF | TGTGCCAGCAGTGCTGCGGGGGACTATGGCTACACCTTC | . | TRBV2 | . | TRBJ1-2
CASSVGGAGELFF | TGTGCCAGCAGCGTAGGAGGGGCCGGGGAGCTGTTTTTT | . | TRBV9 | . | TRBJ2-2
CARKGQGRNTIYF | TGTGCCAGAAAGGGACAGGGTAGAAACACCATATATTTT | . | TRBV9 | TRBD1 | TRBJ1-3
CASSLPTKQETQYF | TGTGCCAGCAGCTTGCCGACAAAGCAAGAGACCCAGTACTTC | . | TRBV5-6 | . | TRBJ2-5
CAIRQGINQPQHF | TGTGCCATTCGACAGGGGATCAATCAGCCCCAGCATTTT | . | TRBV6-1 | TRBD1 | TRBJ1-5
CASSEGVQETQYF | TGTGCCAGCAGTGAGGGAGTACAAGAGACCCAGTACTTC | . | TRBV2 | . | TRBJ2-5
CASSLGTGVGEKLFF | TGTGCCAGCAGCTTAGGGACAGGGGTTGGTGAAAAACTGTTTTTT | . | TRBV7-7 | TRBD1 | TRBJ1-4
CASSVTPVGGTDTQYF | TGTGCCAGCAGCGTAACCCCGGTAGGAGGCACAGATACGCAGTATTTT | . | TRBV9 | . | TRBJ2-3
CASSLALAKNIQYF | TGTGCCAGCAGCCTAGCATTGGCCAAAAACATTCAGTACTTC | . | TRBV14 | . | TRBJ2-4
CASSPLGTSSETQYF | TGTGCCAGCTCACCACTGGGGACTAGCTCTGAGACCCAGTACTTC | . | TRBV18 | TRBD2 | TRBJ2-5
CASSPQGSETQYF | TGTGCCAGCAGCCCACAGGGCTCAGAGACCCAGTACTTC | . | TRBV9 | . | TRBJ2-5
CASSLADTQYF | TGTGCCAGCAGCTTAGCAGATACGCAGTATTTT | once | TRBV7-8 | . | TRBJ2-3
CASSPRVADTQYF | TGTGCCAGCAGCCCCCGTGTGGCTGATACGCAGTATTTT | . | TRBV7-6 | . | TRBJ2-3
CASSLWGSNQPQHF | TGTGCCAGCAGCTTATGGGGTTCCAATCAGCCCCAGCATTTT | . | TRBV11-3 | . | TRBJ1-5
CASSSSGGLNTGELFF | TGTGCCAGCAGCTCTTCAGGGGGCCTTAACACCGGGGAGCTGTTTTTT | . | TRBV5-5 | TRBD1 | TRBJ2-2
CASSHLGPTDTQYF | TGCGCCAGCAGCCATCTAGGGCCCACAGATACGCAGTATTTT | . | TRBV4-3 | . | TRBJ2-3
CAWSVGTGLLPASPLHF | TGTGCCTGGAGTGTAGGGACAGGGCTTTTACCCGCTTCACCCCTCCACTTT | . | TRBV30 | TRBD1 | TRBJ1-6
CASRASNQPQHF | TGTGCCAGCAGGGCTAGCAATCAGCCCCAGCATTTT | . | TRBV6-5 | . | TRBJ1-5
CASLRTENYEQYF | TGTGCCAGCCTGCGGACAGAAAACTACGAGCAGTACTTC | . | TRBV6-1 | . | TRBJ2-7
CASSRDGTQVYEQYF | TGCGCCAGCAGCCGCGACGGGACTCAAGTTTACGAGCAGTACTTC | . | TRBV4-3 | . | TRBJ2-7
CASSSGTGAFYGYTF | TGCGCCAGCAGCTCCGGGACAGGGGCCTTCTATGGCTACACCTTC | few | TRBV5-1 | TRBD1 | TRBJ1-2
CASSFLDREEKLFF | TGTGCCAGCAGCTTCTTGGACAGGGAGGAAAAACTGTTTTTT | . | TRBV5-6 | TRBD1 | TRBJ1-4
CASSPLEGGRPYNEQFF | TGCGCCAGCAGCCCCCTGGAGGGCGGGAGACCCTACAATGAGCAGTTCTTC | once | TRBV5-1 | TRBD2 | TRBJ2-1
CASMNRGLSYEQYF | TGTGCCAGCATGAACAGGGGTCTTTCCTACGAGCAGTACTTC | once | TRBV27 | TRBD1 | TRBJ2-7
CASGLIPGPSTGELFF | TGTGCTAGTGGTTTGATACCCGGGCCCTCCACCGGGGAGCTGTTTTTT | . | TRBV12-5 | . | TRBJ2-2
CASSVVEGRTEAFF | TGTGCCAGCAGCGTAGTGGAGGGGCGAACTGAAGCTTTCTTT | . | TRBV9 | . | TRBJ1-1
CASSVLGGDVQETQYF | TGTGCCAGCAGCGTACTAGGGGGAGATGTTCAAGAGACCCAGTACTTC | . | TRBV9 | . | TRBJ2-5
CASSQDLGTQYF | TGCGCCAGCAGCCAGGACTTGGGGACCCAGTACTTC | many | TRBV5-1 | . | TRBJ2-5
CASSLSGNQETQYF | TGTGCCAGCAGCTTGAGCGGCAATCAAGAGACCCAGTACTTC | . | TRBV11-3 | . | TRBJ2-5
CASSEVGLATDTQYF | TGTGCCAGCAGTGAAGTGGGACTTGCCACAGATACGCAGTATTTT | . | TRBV2 | . | TRBJ2-3
CASINVRGQGSYEQYF | TGTGCCAGCATTAACGTTAGGGGACAGGGGTCCTACGAGCAGTACTTC | . | TRBV28 | TRBD1 | TRBJ2-7
CASSFQVNTEAFF | TGTGCCAGCAGCTTTCAGGTGAACACTGAAGCTTTCTTT | . | TRBV7-9 | . | TRBJ1-1
CASATGGNYGYTF | TGTGCCAGCGCCACAGGGGGCAACTATGGCTACACCTTC | many | TRBV7-2 | TRBD1 | TRBJ1-2
CAREVNTEAFF | TGTGCCAGAGAGGTGAACACTGAAGCTTTCTTT | few | TRBV2 | . | TRBJ1-1
CSASRQGPNEKLFF | TGCAGCGCTTCCCGACAGGGTCCTAATGAAAAACTGTTTTTT | . | TRBV29-1 | TRBD1 | TRBJ1-4